The next 31 T cell receptor beta chains were all read from a single sample in a study of T cells in Graves' hyperthyroidism and ophthalmopathy. RNA transcripts served as the template for amplifying TCR beta CDR3 regions. Using the HTBI primer set, a first-round RT-PCR was run on the TCR CDR3. A single record per CDR3 protein comes from TCRdb applying MiXCR to the multiplex PCR reads. The sample lists roughly 420,000 distinct CDR3 sequences, around 16% occurring once. The sequenced material came from blood. These receptors came from a woman younger than 35 with Graves' hyperthyroidism.

This clonotype was detected ten times or more. This chain joins TRBV6-1 and TRBJ1-1; D is possibly TRBD1 (5 bases). This CDR3 has 15 amino acids. Germline-derived CDR1 and CDR2 are MNHNS and SASEGT. Trimming removed 6 bases from V and 1 base from J, with 15 bases in between. The CDR3 loop reads CASRKETASNTEAFF. In DNA, the CDR3 is TGTGCCAGCAGGAAGGAGACAGCCTCGAACACTGAAGCTTTCTTT.

This clonotype was counted ten times or more. The rearrangement links TRBV11-2 to TRBJ1-6; no firm D call. The CDR3 consists of 15 residues. The V and J ends lost 5 bases and 4 bases respectively, with 12 bases between them. The germline gives CDR1 SGHAT, CDR2 FQNNGV. CDR3 nucleotide sequence: TGTGCCAGCAGCGTGGGAGGATCATATAATTCACCCCTCCACTTT. Translated, it gives CASSVGGSYNSPLHF.

Comments on this clonotype: One end of the junction varies from germline; a read error may be responsible. The chain carries TRBV19 and TRBJ1-4; TRBD1 aligns across 8 bases. Germline V gene data show CDR1 as LNHDA and CDR2 as SQIVND (reference sequence). The CDR3 consists of 13 residues. The CDR3 DNA sequence: TGTGCCAGTCGGGACAGGCCGGATGAAGAACTGTTTTTT. Protein: CASRDRPDEELFF.

This clonotype was counted ten times or more. The chain uses TRBV9 and TRBJ1-1; the D is unclear. Germline assignment: CDR1 SGDLS and CDR2 YYNGEE. V was shortened by 3 bases and J by 10 bases, with 13 bases between the two germline ends. The CDR3 runs 12 residues. The CDR3 DNA follows: TGTGCCAGCAGCGCCCCCGGGCTAGGAGCTTTCTTT. Its translation: CASSAPGLGAFF.

This chain links TRBV6-5 with TRBJ1-6; 7 nucleotides agree with TRBD1. The V gene's germline CDR1 is MNHEY and CDR2 SVGAGI. The CDR3 runs 16 residues. J gave up 11 bases and V 0 bases, and 10 bases lay outside the gene matches. CDR3 sequence reads: CASSYSRLQGVTPLHF. The CDR3 bases are TGTGCCAGCAGTTACTCCAGATTGCAGGGGGTTACACCCCTCCACTTT.

Ten or more counts support this clonotype. The J gene is TRBJ1-5, the V gene TRBV11-1; 7 bases are a match to TRBD1. The germline gives CDR1 SGHAT, CDR2 FQDESV (reference sequence). CDR3 size: 15 residues. V was clipped by 5 bases and J by 3 bases; unmatched bases: 7. The CDR3 region is CASSQGQKANQPQHF. The CDR3 DNA is TGTGCCAGCAGCCAGGGACAGAAGGCCAATCAGCCCCAGCATTTT.

This clonotype was seen ten or more times. The gene calls are TRBV11-3 and TRBJ1-5, with TRBD1 matching 7 bases. This CDR3 has 20 residues. The ends lost 5 bases at V and 0 bases at J; junction bases unmatched: 19. Germline V gives CDR1 SGHNT, CDR2 YENEEA. CDR3 sequence reads: CASSPGWLDRSRNSNQPQHF. The DNA for the CDR3 is TGTGCCAGCAGCCCTGGGTGGCTGGACAGGTCGCGGAATAGCAATCAGCCCCAGCATTTT.

The sample holds many counts of this clonotype. The chain employs TRBV6-1 and TRBJ2-7; TRBD1 might be the D (5 bases). Trimming left V 2 bases short and J 3 bases short, with 5 bases between. From germline, CDR1 is MNHNS and CDR2 SASEGT. The CDR3 has 12 amino acids. The CDR3 DNA reads TGTGCCAGCAGTGAAACAGGCTACGAGCAGTACTTC. It specifies CASSETGYEQYF.

There are many counts of this clonotype. V and J are TRBV6-1 and TRBJ2-7; 9 nucleotides align to TRBD1. CDR3 length: 18 amino acids. Germline lookup yields CDR1 MNHNS and CDR2 SASEGT. V dropped 2 bases and J dropped 5; count of bases not matched to a gene: 16. CDR3 DNA sequence: TGTGCCAGCAGTGAAAGGGCGGGGACCGGGACAGGGCTCGACGAGCAGTACTTC. It yields the protein CASSERAGTGTGLDEQYF.

This clonotype appeared a few times. The chain is built from TRBV9 and TRBJ1-3, with 8 bases aligning to TRBD1. The germline CDR1 and CDR2 sequences are SGDLS and YYNGEE. V was pared by 5 bases and J by 4 bases, with 5 bases of the junction left unmatched. This CDR3 contains 14 residues. CDR3 in amino acids: CASSGTGGGNTIYF. The DNA of the CDR3 is TGTGCCAGCAGTGGGACAGGCGGGGGAAACACCATATATTTT. Supplemented by reference TRBV9 and TRBJ1-3, the full variable domain reads DSGVTQTPKHLITATGQRVTLRCSPRSGDLSVYWYQQSLDQGLQFLIQYYNGEERAKGNILERFSAQQFPDLHSELNLSSLELGDSALYFCASSGTGGGNTIYFGEGSWLTVV.

This clonotype was observed at least ten times. V is TRBV7-2 and J is TRBJ2-1, with D unclear. Trimming cost V 5 bases and J 1 base, with 3 bases left between them. This CDR3 has 12 residues. Germline V gene data show CDR1 as SGHTA and CDR2 as FQGNSA. CDR3 in DNA: TGTGCCAGCAGCGATTCCTACAATGAGCAGTTCTTC. This gives the protein CASSDSYNEQFF.

This clonotype was observed at least ten times. This rearrangement joins TRBV7-2 to TRBJ2-5; D perhaps matches TRBD2 (6 bases). The germline V and J ends were trimmed by 8 bases and 4 bases, with 14 bases remaining between them. In germline, CDR1 is SGHTA, CDR2 FQGNSA. CDR3 length: 13 residues. The CDR3 loop reads CASGRRGSETQYF. DNA of the CDR3: TGTGCCAGCGGGAGGAGGGGTTCAGAGACCCAGTACTTC.

The gene calls are TRBV7-9 and TRBJ1-3; 10 bases map to TRBD1. Germline CDR1 is SEHNR and CDR2 is FQNEAQ (reference sequence). V shed 5 bases, J shed 7 bases, and the junction held 5 bases outside the gene matches. This CDR3 spans 14 amino acids. Here the CDR3 DNA reads TGTGCCAGCAGCCGGGACAGGGGTGGGAACACCATATATTTT. Protein: CASSRDRGGNTIYF.

Many counts were recorded for this clonotype. This chain links TRBV5-6 with TRBJ1-5; 7 bases are a match to TRBD1. CDR1 is SGHDT and CDR2 is YYEEEE in the germline V gene. This CDR3 is 14 amino acids long. J gave up 6 bases and V 4 bases, and 7 bases lay outside the gene matches. CDR3 nucleotide sequence: TGTGCCAGCAGCACGACAGGGAGTGGTCAGCCCCAGCATTTT. The encoded protein is CASSTTGSGQPQHF.

CDR3 DNA: TGTGCCAGCAGAAATGACCGAGAAGGACGGAATCAGCCCCAGCATTTT. Amino acids: CASRNDREGRNQPQHF. This chain links TRBV2 with TRBJ1-5, with D unresolved. This CDR3 is 16 amino acids long. Germline values: CDR1 SNHLY, CDR2 FYNNEI. Between the trimmed V and J ends, which lost 6 bases and 4 bases, there was a span of 19 bases.

This clonotype was counted at least ten times. The CDR3 loop is CASSQSTGGTEAFF. CDR3 DNA: TGTGCCAGCAGCCAGTCGACAGGGGGCACTGAAGCTTTCTTT. This rearrangement joins TRBV3-1 to TRBJ1-1; 9 bases fit TRBD1. V shed 3 bases, J shed 4 bases, and the junction held 3 bases outside the gene matches. The CDR3 is made up of 14 amino acids. From germline, CDR1 is LGHDT and CDR2 YNNKEL (reference sequence).

This clonotype was detected ten times or more. The V gene is TRBV7-2, the J gene TRBJ2-4; perhaps TRBD2 as D (7 bases). Germline V gene sequence: CDR1 SGHTA, CDR2 FQGNSA. CDR3 size: 14 residues. The V end was cut by 3 bases, the J end by 11 bases, with 17 bases between. CDR3 nucleotide sequence: TGTGCCAGCAGCTTGGCGGGGGCCACGTTAGTTCAGTACTTC. Amino acid sequence: CASSLAGATLVQYF.

This sequence joins TRBV6-6 and TRBJ2-2; D gene ambiguous. V lost 0 bases, J lost 7 bases, and 6 bases lay in between. CDR3 length: 13 amino acids. Germline V gene lookup returns CDR1 MNHNY and CDR2 SVGAGI (reference sequence). CDR3 DNA sequence: TGTGCCAGCAGTTACTCGAGTGGCGGGGAGCTGTTTTTT. This translates into CASSYSSGGELFF.

This clonotype was seen only a few times. V and J are TRBV7-9 and TRBJ1-5; 11 positions match TRBD1. V was clipped by 1 base and J by 11 bases; unmatched bases: 7. The germline gives CDR1 SEHNR, CDR2 FQNEAQ (reference sequence). CDR3 length equals 15 residues. The CDR3: CASSLDGTGGNSQHF. CDR3 coding DNA: TGTGCCAGCAGCTTAGACGGGACAGGGGGGAACTCCCAGCATTTT.

The chain uses TRBV7-8 and TRBJ2-7; perhaps TRBD1 as D (5 bases). With 3 bases removed from V and 9 bases from J, the gap between germline ends came to 21 bases. Germline CDR1 SGHVS, CDR2 FQNEAQ. The CDR3 spans 15 residues. In DNA form, the CDR3 reads TGTGCCAGCAGCTTGCCAGGGTATGCCAGCCAGGGGCAGTACTTC. Amino acids: CASSLPGYASQGQYF.

This clonotype has a handful of counts. This sequence joins TRBV6-2 or TRBV6-3 and TRBJ2-3, with D possibly being TRBD2 (5 bases). Trimming left V 2 bases short and J 3 bases short, with 12 bases between. Germline V gene sequence: CDR1 MNHEY, CDR2 SVGEGT. The CDR3 consists of 15 residues. CDR3 sequence: CASSYPASGTDTQYF. DNA for the CDR3: TGTGCCAGCAGTTACCCAGCTTCGGGGACAGATACGCAGTATTTT.

This clonotype was seen only a few times. CDR3 bases: TGTGCCAGCAGTTACTCTTCGGTGCCCTACGAGCAGTACTTC. This encodes CASSYSSVPYEQYF. The J gene is TRBJ2-7, the V gene TRBV6-2 or TRBV6-3; no firm D call. The CDR3 spans 14 residues. The V end was cut by 0 bases, the J end by 2 bases, with 8 bases between. Germline values: CDR1 MNHEY, CDR2 SVGEGT.

This clonotype was counted at least ten times. In DNA form, the CDR3 reads TGCAGTGCCGAGAGGGGGGAGACCCAGTACTTC. Its translation: CSAERGETQYF. The gene calls are TRBV20-1 and TRBJ2-5, with D possibly being TRBD1 (6 bases). Germline CDR1 is DFQATT and CDR2 is SNEGSKA (reference sequence). CDR3 length: 11 amino acids. Trimming left V 6 bases short and J 5 bases short, with 10 bases between.

Ten or more counts support this clonotype. This chain joins TRBV7-8 and TRBJ2-1, with TRBD2 matching over 11 bases. V trimming: 3 bases; J trimming: 8 bases; junction bases outside the gene matches: 6. CDR3 length: 15 amino acids. Germline CDR1 SGHVS, CDR2 FQNEAQ. In DNA, the CDR3 is TGTGCCAGCAGCTTCCTAGCGGGAGGAGCCGATGAGCAGTTCTTC. It encodes CASSFLAGGADEQFF.

The sample holds many counts of this clonotype. The V gene is TRBV20-1, the J gene TRBJ1-5, with a tentative D call TRBD1 (5 bases). The CDR3 is 14 residues long. V lost 5 bases to trimming and J lost 0 bases, with 11 bases between them. CDR1 and CDR2 (germline): DFQATT, SNEGSKA (reference sequence). CDR3 residues: CSAYRGNSNQPQHF. The CDR3 bases are TGCAGTGCTTACCGGGGGAATAGCAATCAGCCCCAGCATTTT.

This clonotype was picked up many times. The chain carries TRBV6-5 and TRBJ2-2; D unclear. The CDR3 extends over 14 amino acids. The germline V gene has CDR1 MNHEY and CDR2 SVGAGI. V was trimmed by 0 bases and J by 4 bases, leaving 6 bases between them. The chain's CDR3 is CASSYSAGTGELFF. The CDR3, as DNA: TGTGCCAGCAGTTACTCGGCCGGCACCGGGGAGCTGTTTTTT.

V usage is TRBV7-2 and J usage is TRBJ2-4, with 7 bases fitting TRBD2. Germline V lookup: CDR1 SGHTA, CDR2 FQGNSA. After removal of 0 bases from V and 8 bases from J, the junction contained 1 base not matched to a gene. CDR3 length: 13 amino acids. The CDR3 DNA follows: TGTGCCAGCAGCTTAGCGGGGGGGGACATTCAGTACTTC. Translated, it gives CASSLAGGDIQYF.

In the case of this clonotype: A much more abundant neighbour one base away suggests this may be a read error. V is TRBV5-1 and J is TRBJ1-1; D unclear. Germline V CDR1 and CDR2: SGHRS, YFSETQ. This CDR3 is built from 12 residues. V lost 4 bases and J lost 8, with 12 bases in between. Written as DNA, the CDR3 is TGCGCCAGCAGCCACGAACGAGGGGAAGCTTTCTTT. Translated, it gives CASSHERGEAFF.

This clonotype was recorded at least ten times. The V call is TRBV28, the J call TRBJ2-7; 10 nucleotides match TRBD2. V was clipped by 3 bases and J by 6 bases; unmatched bases: 8. This CDR3 has 15 amino acids. Germline CDR1 reads MDHEN; CDR2 reads SYDVKM. The CDR3 sequence: CASSFAVAGGCEQYF. CDR3 nucleotide sequence: TGTGCCAGCAGTTTTGCCGTAGCGGGAGGCTGCGAGCAGTACTTC. Based on the CDR3 plus reference TRBV28 and TRBJ2-7, the full variable domain is DVKVTQSSRYLVKRTGEKVFLECVQDMDHENMFWYRQDPGLGLRLIYFSYDVKMKEKGDIPEGYSVSREKKERFSLILESASTNQTSMYLCASSFAVAGGCEQYFGPGTRLTVT.

This clonotype came up many times. This chain connects TRBV11-3 to TRBJ2-3; 11 nucleotides align to TRBD2. Germline-derived CDR1 and CDR2 are SGHNT and YENEEA. Losses at the gene ends were 5 bases for V and 1 base for J; bases not matched to a gene: 2. The CDR3 runs 15 residues. The CDR3 DNA is TGTGCCAGCAGCCGTAGCGGGGGGGGCACAGATACGCAGTATTTT. It is translated as CASSRSGGGTDTQYF.

This clonotype was detected ten times or more. This chain connects TRBV12-3 or TRBV12-4 to TRBJ1-3, with D unresolved. The V end was cut by 6 bases, the J end by 4 bases, with 7 bases between. The CDR3 sequence is 12 residues long. In DNA form, the CDR3 reads TGTGCCAGCAGCCAAACAGGAAACACCATATATTTT. It yields the protein CASSQTGNTIYF.